This TCR beta chain was sequenced during a study of blood T cells in healthy people across ages (dated by TCRdb to between 2015 and 2016). For context, the study as a whole: In model experiments, roughly one uniquely barcoded TCR beta cDNA molecule per two T cells was captured by template switching. Four age groups were formed from the donors: young (average approximately 16 years), middle-aged (just under 40), aged (roughly 58) and long-lived (around 82). The study measured age-related changes in TCR beta repertoire diversity using deep sequencing normalized with unique cDNA molecular identifiers. The study analyzed two additional independent replicas of 1 million unique cDNA reads from the same blood draw for two donors, one aged 18 to 29 and one aged 80 or older. Donors of different ages were randomly distributed across sequencing lanes to avoid experimental bias.

With regard to this clonotype: Its antigen remains unidentified. No base quality information exists; no much larger clone differs at one position.

Library creation used 5' RACE. A second PCR of 7 to 11 cycles was performed with a sample-barcoded 5' primer and a J-beta primer mix. A unique molecular identifier was introduced onto each TCR beta cDNA molecule by a template-switch 5' adaptor carrying 12 random nucleotides. Each sample yielded at least 2.5 million CDR3-containing paired-end reads. All of the RNA was converted into first-strand cDNA using the Mint cDNA synthesis kit, with a TRBC-specific oligonucleotide serving as the primer. After uracil-DNA glycosylase treatment, a first 18-cycle PCR used universal primers M1SS and BC2_uni_R on all cDNA. Per the authors' processing: Each sample was normalized by randomly selecting 1 million high-quality reads, each carrying a distinct molecular identifier. Reads with shared molecular identifiers were discarded instead of being binned into consensus sequences. MiTCR, with a Q25 quality threshold and the strictest error-elimination algorithm, was used for CDR3 identification, clonotype clustering and error correction. A nonparametric unseen species model using Euler transformation provided a lower-bound estimate of total TCR beta diversity. Using fastp trimming at Q25 and MiXCR clonotype assembly, TCRdb reanalyzed the public sequencing data and kept in-frame beta chains. CDR3 protein sequences are deduplicated, and each keeps its most common genes and DNA. Here the V and J calls rest on TCRdb's processing, not on the authors' analysis. Counted in this sample were some 1.8 million distinct CDR3 sequences; approximately 39% of them appeared once. The ten top clones hold 20% to 25% of the sample.

The 35 to 40 donors, aged about 6 to 100 years, were systemically healthy Caucasian individuals from Russia. Each donor gave 8 to 10 milliliters of peripheral blood, collected into EDTA-treated Vacutainer tubes. Ficoll-Paque density-gradient centrifugation was used to isolate PBMCs, with at least 6.5 million per sample. Total RNA, at least 5 micrograms per sample, was extracted from PBMCs with Trizol reagent. For every donor, flow cytometry on a PBMC aliquot measured the percentage of naive CD45RAhigh/CD27high T cells. The CDR3 spans 17 residues, from the cysteine through the phenylalanine. Of all the DNA, just the CDR3 is kept, 51 bases in frame from base 1. The germline V end is reduced by 0 bases and the J end by 4 bases; junction bases left unmatched: 11. CDR1 and CDR2, looked up from the germline V gene, are SGDLS and YYNGEE. What the study reported, not specific to this receptor: Estimates of total diversity based on one million sequenced T cells were regarded as lower bounds and as underestimates. Conclusive comparison of naive and antigen-experienced compartments was prevented by the profiling of bulk unsorted PBMCs. There was a strong correlation between observed TCR beta diversity and the percentage of naive T cells measured by flow cytometry. As age increased, observed TCR beta diversity per million T cells dropped in a roughly linear way, and a significant reduction was already evident by age roughly 36. Because the CMV infection status of the donors was unknown, age-related changes in expanded clonotypes may potentially have been confounded. Compared with the aged group, the long-lived group had more naive CD4+ T cells, fewer expanded clones and increased TCR diversity, a pattern suggesting age selection.

The origin of this receptor is a human donor in good health. This chain is built from TRBV9 and TRBJ1-2; 8 nucleotides in the junction match TRBD1. The specimen sequenced was blood. Here is the DNA: TGTGCCAGCAGCGTAGGCTTCATAGCAGGGGGCGGCTATGGCTACACCTTC. Its coded protein is CASSVGFIAGGGYGYTF.